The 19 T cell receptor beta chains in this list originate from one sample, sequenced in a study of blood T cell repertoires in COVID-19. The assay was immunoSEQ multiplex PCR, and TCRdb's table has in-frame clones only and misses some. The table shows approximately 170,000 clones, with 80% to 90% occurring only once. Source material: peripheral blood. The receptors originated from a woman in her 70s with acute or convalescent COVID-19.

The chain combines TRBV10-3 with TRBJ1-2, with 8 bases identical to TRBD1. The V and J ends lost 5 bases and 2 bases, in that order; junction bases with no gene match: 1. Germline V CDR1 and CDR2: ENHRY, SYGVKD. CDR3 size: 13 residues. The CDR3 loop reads CAISQGANYGYTF. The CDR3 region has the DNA TGTGCCATCAGTCAGGGGGCCAACTATGGCTACACCTTC.

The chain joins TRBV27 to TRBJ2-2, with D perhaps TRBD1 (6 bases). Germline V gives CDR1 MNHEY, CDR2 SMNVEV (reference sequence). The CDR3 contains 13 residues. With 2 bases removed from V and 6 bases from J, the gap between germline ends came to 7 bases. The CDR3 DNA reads TGTGCCAGCAGTTTAGGGGGCCCCGGGGAGCTGTTTTTT. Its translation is CASSLGGPGELFF.

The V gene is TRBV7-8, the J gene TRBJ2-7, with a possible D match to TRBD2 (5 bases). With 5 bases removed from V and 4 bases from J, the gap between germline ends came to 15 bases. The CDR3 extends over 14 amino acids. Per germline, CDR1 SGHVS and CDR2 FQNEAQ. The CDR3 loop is CASSPRTSQYEQYF. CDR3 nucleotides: TGTGCCAGCAGCCCGCGGACTTCCCAGTACGAGCAGTACTTC.

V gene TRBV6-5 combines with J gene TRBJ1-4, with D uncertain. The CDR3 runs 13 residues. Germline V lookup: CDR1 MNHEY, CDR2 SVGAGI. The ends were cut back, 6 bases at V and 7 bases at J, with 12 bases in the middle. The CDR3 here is CASRSPGIEKLFF. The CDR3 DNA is TGTGCCAGCAGGAGTCCGGGAATTGAAAAACTGTTTTTT.

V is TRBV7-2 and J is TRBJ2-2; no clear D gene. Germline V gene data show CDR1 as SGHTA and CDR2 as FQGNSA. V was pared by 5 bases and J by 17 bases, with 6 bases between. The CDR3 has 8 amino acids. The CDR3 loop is CASSQAFF. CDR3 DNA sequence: TGTGCCAGCAGCCAGGCCTTTTTT.

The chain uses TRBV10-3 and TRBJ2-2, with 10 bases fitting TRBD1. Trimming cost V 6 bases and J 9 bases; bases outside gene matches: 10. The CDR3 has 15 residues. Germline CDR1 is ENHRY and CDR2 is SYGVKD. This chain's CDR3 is CAIRGETGGYRELFF. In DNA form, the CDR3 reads TGTGCCATCAGGGGGGAGACAGGGGGCTACAGGGAGCTGTTTTTT.

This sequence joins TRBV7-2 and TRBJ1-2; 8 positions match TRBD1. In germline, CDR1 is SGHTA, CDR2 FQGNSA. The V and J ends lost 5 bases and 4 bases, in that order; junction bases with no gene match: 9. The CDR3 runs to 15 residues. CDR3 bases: TGTGCCAGCAGCCTAGGACAGGGTCCCTTCTATGGCTACACCTTC. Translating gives CASSLGQGPFYGYTF.

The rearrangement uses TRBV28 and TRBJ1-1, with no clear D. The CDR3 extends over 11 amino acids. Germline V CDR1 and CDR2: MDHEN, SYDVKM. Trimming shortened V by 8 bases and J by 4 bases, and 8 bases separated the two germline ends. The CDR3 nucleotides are TGTGCCAGCGGCCACGCCACTGAAGCTTTCTTT. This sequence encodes CASGHATEAFF.

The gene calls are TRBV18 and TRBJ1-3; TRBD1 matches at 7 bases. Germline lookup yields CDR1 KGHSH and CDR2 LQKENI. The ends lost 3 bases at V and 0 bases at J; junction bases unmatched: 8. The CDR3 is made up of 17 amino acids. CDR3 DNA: TGTGCCAGCTCACCGGGGACAGCCCTTCTCTCTGGAAACACCATATATTTT. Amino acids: CASSPGTALLSGNTIYF.

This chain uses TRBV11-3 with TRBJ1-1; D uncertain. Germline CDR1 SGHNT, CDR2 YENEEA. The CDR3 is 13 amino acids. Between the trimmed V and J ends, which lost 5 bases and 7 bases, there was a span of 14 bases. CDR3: CASSVEPLSEAFF. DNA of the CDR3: TGTGCCAGCAGCGTCGAGCCTCTGAGTGAAGCTTTCTTT.

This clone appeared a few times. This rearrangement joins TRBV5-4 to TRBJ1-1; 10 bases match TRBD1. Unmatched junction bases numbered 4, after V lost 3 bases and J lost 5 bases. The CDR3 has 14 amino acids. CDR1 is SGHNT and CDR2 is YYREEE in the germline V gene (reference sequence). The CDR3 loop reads CASSSTGGGTEAFF. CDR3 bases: TGTGCCAGCAGCTCGACAGGGGGCGGGACTGAAGCTTTCTTT.

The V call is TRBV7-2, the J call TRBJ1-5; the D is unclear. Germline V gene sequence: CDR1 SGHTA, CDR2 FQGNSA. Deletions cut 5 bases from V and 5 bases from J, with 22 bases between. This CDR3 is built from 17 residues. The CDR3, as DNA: TGTGCCAGCAGCCCCATCCCAGGTCCGGGAGCCGATCAGCCCCAGCATTTT. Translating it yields CASSPIPGPGADQPQHF.

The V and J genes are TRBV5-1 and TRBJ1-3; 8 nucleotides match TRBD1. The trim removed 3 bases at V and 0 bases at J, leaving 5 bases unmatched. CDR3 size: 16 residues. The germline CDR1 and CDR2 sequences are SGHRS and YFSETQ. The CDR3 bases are TGCGCCAGCAGCTCCCAGGGGGCTTACTCTGGAAACACCATATATTTT. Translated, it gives CASSSQGAYSGNTIYF.

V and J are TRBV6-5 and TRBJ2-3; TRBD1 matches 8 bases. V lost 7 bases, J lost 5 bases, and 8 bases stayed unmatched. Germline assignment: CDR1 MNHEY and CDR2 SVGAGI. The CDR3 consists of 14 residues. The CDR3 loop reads CASTTTTGGDTQYF. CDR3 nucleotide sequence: TGTGCCAGCACCACGACAACAGGGGGAGATACGCAGTATTTT.

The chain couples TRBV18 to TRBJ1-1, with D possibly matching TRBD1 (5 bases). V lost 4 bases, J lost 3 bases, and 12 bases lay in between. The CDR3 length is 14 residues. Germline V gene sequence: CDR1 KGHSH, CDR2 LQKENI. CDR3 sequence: CASSRGEVYTEAFF. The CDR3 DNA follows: TGTGCCAGCTCACGAGGGGAGGTGTACACTGAAGCTTTCTTT.

DNA for the CDR3: TGTGCCAGCAGCGGGACAGGGCGTTACTCTGGAAACACCATATATTTT. Translated, it gives CASSGTGRYSGNTIYF. The rearrangement joins TRBV5-6 to TRBJ1-3; 9 positions match TRBD1. Germline trimming cut 4 bases from V and 0 bases from J; bases unmatched to any gene: 5. Germline assignment: CDR1 SGHDT and CDR2 YYEEEE. The CDR3 sequence is 16 residues long.

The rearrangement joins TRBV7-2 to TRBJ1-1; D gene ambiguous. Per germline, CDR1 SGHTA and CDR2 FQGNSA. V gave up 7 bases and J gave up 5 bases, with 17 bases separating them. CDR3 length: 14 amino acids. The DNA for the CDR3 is TGTGCCAGCACCCGGGTTTTCGGGGTGACTGAAGCTTTCTTT. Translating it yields CASTRVFGVTEAFF.

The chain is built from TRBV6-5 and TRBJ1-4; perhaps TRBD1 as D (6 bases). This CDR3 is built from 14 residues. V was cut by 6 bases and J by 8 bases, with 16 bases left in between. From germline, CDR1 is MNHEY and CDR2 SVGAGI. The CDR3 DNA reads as TGTGCCAGCAGAACCGGGACATCACACGAAAAACTGTTTTTT. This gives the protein CASRTGTSHEKLFF.

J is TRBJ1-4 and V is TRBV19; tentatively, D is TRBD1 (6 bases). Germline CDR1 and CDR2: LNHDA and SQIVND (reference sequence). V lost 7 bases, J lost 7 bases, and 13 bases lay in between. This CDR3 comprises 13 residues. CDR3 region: CASKFWDTEKLFF. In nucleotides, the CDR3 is TGTGCCAGTAAATTCTGGGACACTGAAAAACTGTTTTTT.